The sequence of this T cell receptor beta chain was determined in a study of blood T cell repertoires in COVID-19. For the study at large: T cells, B-cell-depleted T cells, or PBMCs supplied cDNA or gDNA.

The CDR3 has 14 residues. Trimming cost V 1 base and J 3 bases, with 8 bases left between them. The V gene's germline CDR1 is SGHRS and CDR2 YFSETQ. TCRdb's table, derived via immunoSEQ multiplex PCR, lists solely in-frame clones and lacks some. The sample holds around 83,000 clones; about 84% are singletons and the top ten take about 14%. A few counts support this clone. The sequence was obtained from a woman in her seventies with acute or convalescent COVID-19. The sequenced sample was peripheral blood. J is TRBJ2-1 and V is TRBV5-1, with D maybe TRBD2 (5 bases). The CDR3: CASSLSGDYNEQFF. As DNA, the CDR3 is TGCGCCAGCAGCTTGAGCGGAGACTACAATGAGCAGTTCTTC.